This TCR beta chain is drawn from a study of OX40 agonist ivuxolimab in advanced cancers. Generated by immunoSEQ multiplex PCR, the TCRdb table keeps only in-frame clones and is missing some. This table has 50,000 to 65,000 clones, around 93% appearing once. Specimen: CD4+ or CD8+ T cells sorted from blood, collected in a trial of the OX40 agonist ivuxolimab. The receptor's source is an adult with an advanced solid tumor such as melanoma, head and neck, liver or kidney cancer.

The CDR3 nucleotides read TGTGCCAGCAGTGGAGGGGAGAACACCGGGGAGCTGTTTTTT. Encoded protein: CASSGGENTGELFF. This chain connects TRBV27 to TRBJ2-2, with D tentatively TRBD2 (6 bases). The CDR3 sequence is 14 residues long. Germline V CDR1 and CDR2: MNHEY, SMNVEV (reference sequence). With 5 bases removed from V and 1 base from J, the gap between germline ends came to 8 bases.